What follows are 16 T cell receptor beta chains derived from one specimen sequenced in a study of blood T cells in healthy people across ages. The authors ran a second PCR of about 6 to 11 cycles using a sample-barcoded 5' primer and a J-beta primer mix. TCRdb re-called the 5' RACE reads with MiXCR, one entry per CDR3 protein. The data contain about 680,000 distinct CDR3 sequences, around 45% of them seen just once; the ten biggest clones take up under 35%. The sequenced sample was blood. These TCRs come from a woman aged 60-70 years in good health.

CDR3 DNA: TGTGCCAGCAGCACCCGGACAGGCAGCACAGATACGCAGTATTTT. Protein: CASSTRTGSTDTQYF. V and J are TRBV5-4 and TRBJ2-3, with 7 bases matching TRBD1. This CDR3 is 15 amino acids long. V dropped 4 bases and J dropped 0; count of bases not matched to a gene: 5. Germline assignment: CDR1 SGHNT and CDR2 YYREEE (reference sequence). The complete variable domain, with remaining parts taken from reference TRBV5-4 and TRBJ2-3, reads ETGVTQSPTHLIKTRGQQVTLRCSSQSGHNTVSWYQQALGQGPQFIFQYYREEENGRGNFPPRFSGLQFPNYSSELNVNALELDDSALYLCASSTRTGSTDTQYFGPGTRLTVL.

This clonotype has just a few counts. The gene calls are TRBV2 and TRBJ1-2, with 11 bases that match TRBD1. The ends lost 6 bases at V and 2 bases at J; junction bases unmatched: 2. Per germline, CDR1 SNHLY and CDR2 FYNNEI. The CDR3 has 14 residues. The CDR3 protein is CASRGTGGNYGYTF. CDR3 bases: TGTGCCAGCAGGGGGACAGGGGGGAACTATGGCTACACCTTC.

In nucleotides, the CDR3 is TGTGCTAGTGCCCTACAAACTGGAGGGCCCTATAACTATGGCTACACCTTC. Its translation: CASALQTGGPYNYGYTF. This chain uses TRBV12-5 with TRBJ1-2; D ambiguous. Looked up from germline, CDR1 is LGHNT and CDR2 is FRNRAP. V was clipped by 7 bases and J by 1 base, with 22 bases between them. The CDR3 sequence is 17 residues long. Together with reference TRBV12-5 and TRBJ1-2, the CDR3 gives the full variable domain: DARVTQTPRHKVTEMGQEVTMRCQPILGHNTVFWYRQTMMQGLELLAYFRNRAPLDDSGMPKDRFSAEMPDATLATLKIQPSEPRDSAVYFCASALQTGGPYNYGYTFGSGTRLTVV.

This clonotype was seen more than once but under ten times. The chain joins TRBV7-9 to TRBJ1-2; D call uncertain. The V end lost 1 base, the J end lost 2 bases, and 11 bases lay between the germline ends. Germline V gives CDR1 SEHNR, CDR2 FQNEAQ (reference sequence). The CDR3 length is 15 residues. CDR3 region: CASSLGMRENYGYTF. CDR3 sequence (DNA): TGTGCCAGCAGCTTAGGGATGAGGGAGAACTATGGCTACACCTTC.

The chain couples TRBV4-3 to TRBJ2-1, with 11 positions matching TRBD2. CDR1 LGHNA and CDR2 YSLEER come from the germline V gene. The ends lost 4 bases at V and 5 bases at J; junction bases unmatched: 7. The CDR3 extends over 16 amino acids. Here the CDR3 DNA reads TGCGCCAGCAGCCCCAAAACGGGACTAGCGGACAATGAGCAGTTCTTC. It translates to CASSPKTGLADNEQFF.

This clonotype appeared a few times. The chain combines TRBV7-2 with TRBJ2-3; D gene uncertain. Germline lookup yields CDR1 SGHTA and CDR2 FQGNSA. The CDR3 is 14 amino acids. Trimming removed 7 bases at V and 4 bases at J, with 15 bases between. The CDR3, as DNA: TGTGCCAGCAAGGAAAGGGTGGCGGCAGATACGCAGTATTTT. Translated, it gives CASKERVAADTQYF.

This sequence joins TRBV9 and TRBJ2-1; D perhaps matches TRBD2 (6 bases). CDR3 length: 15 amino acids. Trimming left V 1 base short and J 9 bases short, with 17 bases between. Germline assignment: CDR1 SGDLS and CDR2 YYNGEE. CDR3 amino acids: CASSVLSQGGGEQFF. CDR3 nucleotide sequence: TGTGCCAGCAGCGTACTCTCCCAGGGAGGAGGTGAGCAGTTCTTC.

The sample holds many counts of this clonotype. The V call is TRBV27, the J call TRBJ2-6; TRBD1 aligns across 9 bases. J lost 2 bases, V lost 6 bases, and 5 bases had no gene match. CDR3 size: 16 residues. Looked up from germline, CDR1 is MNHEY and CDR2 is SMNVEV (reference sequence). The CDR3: CASRLTGGAGANVLTF. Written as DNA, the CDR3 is TGTGCCAGCAGACTCACAGGGGGCGCTGGGGCCAACGTCCTGACTTTC. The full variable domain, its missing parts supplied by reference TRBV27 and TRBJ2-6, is EAQVTQNPRYLITVTGKKLTVTCSQNMNHEYMSWYRQDPGLGLRQIYYSMNVEVTDKGDVPEGYKVSRKEKRNFPLILESPSPNQTSLYFCASRLTGGAGANVLTFGAGSRLTVL.

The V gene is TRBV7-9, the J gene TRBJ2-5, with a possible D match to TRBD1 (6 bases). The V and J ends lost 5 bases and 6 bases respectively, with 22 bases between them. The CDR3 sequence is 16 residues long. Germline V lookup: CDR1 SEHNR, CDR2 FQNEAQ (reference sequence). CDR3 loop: CASSRGTQGNEKTQYF. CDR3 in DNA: TGTGCCAGCAGCCGGGGTACACAGGGAAATGAAAAGACCCAGTACTTC.

The CDR3 DNA sequence: TGTGCCAGCAGCTTGACAGGGGGAGATAATTCACCCCTCCACTTT. Translation gives CASSLTGGDNSPLHF. The J gene is TRBJ1-6, the V gene TRBV11-2; 9 nucleotides align to TRBD1. Germline CDR1 and CDR2: SGHAT and FQNNGV. V shed 3 bases, J shed 5 bases, and the junction held 2 bases outside the gene matches. There are 15 residues in the CDR3.

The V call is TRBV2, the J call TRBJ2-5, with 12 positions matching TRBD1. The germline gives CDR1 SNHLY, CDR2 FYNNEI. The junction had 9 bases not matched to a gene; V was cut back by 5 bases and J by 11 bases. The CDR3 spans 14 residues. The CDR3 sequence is CASSRDRGRREQYF. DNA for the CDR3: TGTGCCAGCAGTAGGGACAGGGGGCGAAGGGAGCAGTACTTC.

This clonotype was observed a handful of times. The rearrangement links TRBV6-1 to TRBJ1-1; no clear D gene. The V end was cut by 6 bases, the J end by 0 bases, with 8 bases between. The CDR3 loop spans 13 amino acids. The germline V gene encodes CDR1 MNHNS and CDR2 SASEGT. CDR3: CASSRTVNTEAFF. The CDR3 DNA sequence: TGTGCCAGCAGCAGGACGGTGAACACTGAAGCTTTCTTT.

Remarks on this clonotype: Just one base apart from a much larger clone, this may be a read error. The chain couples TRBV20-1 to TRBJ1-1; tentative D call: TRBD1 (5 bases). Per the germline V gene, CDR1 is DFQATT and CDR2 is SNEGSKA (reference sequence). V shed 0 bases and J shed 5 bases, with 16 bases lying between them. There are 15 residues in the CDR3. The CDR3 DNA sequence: TGCAGTGCTAGAGATCCTGCGGGACCCAGAACTGAAGCTTTCTTT. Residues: CSARDPAGPRTEAFF.

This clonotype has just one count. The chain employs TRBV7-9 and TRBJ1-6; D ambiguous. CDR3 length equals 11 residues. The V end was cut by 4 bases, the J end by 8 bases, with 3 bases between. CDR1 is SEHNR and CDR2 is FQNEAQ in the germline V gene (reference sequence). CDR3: CASSSDSPLHF. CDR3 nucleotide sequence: TGTGCCAGCAGCTCCGATTCACCCCTCCACTTT.

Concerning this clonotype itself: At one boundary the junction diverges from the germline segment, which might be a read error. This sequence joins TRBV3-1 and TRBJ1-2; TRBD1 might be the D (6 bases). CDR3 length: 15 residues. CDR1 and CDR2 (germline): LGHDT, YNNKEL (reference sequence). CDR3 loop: CTSSQRGSTTQGYTF. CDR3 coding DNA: TGTACCAGCAGCCAAAGGGGGTCCACCACACAAGGCTACACCTTC.

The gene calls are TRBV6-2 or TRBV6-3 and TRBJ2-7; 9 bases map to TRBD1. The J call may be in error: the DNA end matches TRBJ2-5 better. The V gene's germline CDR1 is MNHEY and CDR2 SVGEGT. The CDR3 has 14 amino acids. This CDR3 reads CASSKDRGGETQYF. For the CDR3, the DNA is TGTGCCAGCAGTAAGGACAGGGGCGGGGAGACCCAGTACTTC.